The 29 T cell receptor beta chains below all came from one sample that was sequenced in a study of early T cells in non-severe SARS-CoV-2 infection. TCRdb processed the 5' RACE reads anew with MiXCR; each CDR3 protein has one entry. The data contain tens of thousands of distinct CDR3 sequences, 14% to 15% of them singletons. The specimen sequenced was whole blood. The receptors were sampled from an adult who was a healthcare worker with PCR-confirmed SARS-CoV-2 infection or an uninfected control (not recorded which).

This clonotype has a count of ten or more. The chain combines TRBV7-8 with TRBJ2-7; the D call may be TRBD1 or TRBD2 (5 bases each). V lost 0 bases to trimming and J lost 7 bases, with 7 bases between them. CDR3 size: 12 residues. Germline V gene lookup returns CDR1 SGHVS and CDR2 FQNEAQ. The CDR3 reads CASSLARGEQYF. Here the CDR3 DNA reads TGTGCCAGCAGCTTAGCGAGGGGAGAGCAGTACTTC.

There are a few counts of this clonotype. CDR3 coding DNA: TGCAGTGCTAGTCATTTTGGACAGGGGTATTCCTACAATGAGCAGTTCTTC. Amino acid sequence: CSASHFGQGYSYNEQFF. The chain links TRBV20-1 to TRBJ2-1; 9 positions match TRBD1. The CDR3 runs 17 residues. J lost 1 base, V lost 3 bases, and 10 bases had no gene match. The germline CDR1 and CDR2 sequences are DFQATT and SNEGSKA (reference sequence).

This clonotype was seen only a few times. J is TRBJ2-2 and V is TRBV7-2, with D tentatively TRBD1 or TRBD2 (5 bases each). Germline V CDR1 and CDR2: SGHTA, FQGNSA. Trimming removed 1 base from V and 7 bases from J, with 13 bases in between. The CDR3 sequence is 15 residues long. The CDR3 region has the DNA TGTGCCAGCAGCTTAGGGGGTCGGGGCGGCGGGGAGCTGTTTTTT. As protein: CASSLGGRGGGELFF.

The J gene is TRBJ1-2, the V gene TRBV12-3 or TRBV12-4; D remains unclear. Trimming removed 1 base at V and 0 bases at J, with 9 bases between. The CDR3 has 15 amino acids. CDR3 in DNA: TGTGCCAGCAGTTTAGGGCAGGACGCTAACTATGGCTACACCTTC. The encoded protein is CASSLGQDANYGYTF.

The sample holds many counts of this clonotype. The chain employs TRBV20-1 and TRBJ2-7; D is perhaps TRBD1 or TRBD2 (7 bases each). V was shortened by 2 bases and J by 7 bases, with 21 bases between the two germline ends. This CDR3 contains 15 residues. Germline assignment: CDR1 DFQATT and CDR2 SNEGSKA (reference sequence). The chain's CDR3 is CSARPPDREGGEQYF. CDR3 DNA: TGCAGTGCTAGACCCCCCGACAGGGAGGGTGGGGAGCAGTACTTC.

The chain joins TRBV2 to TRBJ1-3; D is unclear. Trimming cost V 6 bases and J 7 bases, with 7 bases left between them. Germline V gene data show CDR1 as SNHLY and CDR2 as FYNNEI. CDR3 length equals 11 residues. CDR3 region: CASSGDNTIYF. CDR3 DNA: TGTGCCAGCAGCGGGGATAACACCATATATTTT.

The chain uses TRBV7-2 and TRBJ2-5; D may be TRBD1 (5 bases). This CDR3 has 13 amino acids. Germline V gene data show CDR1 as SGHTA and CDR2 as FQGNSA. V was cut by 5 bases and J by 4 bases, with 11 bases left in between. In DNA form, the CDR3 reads TGTGCCAGCAGCACGAGACAGCGAGAGACCCAGTACTTC. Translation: CASSTRQRETQYF.

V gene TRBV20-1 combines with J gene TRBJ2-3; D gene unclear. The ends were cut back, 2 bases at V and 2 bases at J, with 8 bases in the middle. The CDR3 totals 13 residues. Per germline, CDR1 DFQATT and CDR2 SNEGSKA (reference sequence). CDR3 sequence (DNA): TGCAGTGCTAGACTGCGGAACACAGATACGCAGTATTTT. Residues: CSARLRNTDTQYF.

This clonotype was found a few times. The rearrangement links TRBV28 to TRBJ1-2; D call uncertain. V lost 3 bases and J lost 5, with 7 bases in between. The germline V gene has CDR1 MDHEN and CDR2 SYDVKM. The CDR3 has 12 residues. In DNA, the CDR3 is TGTGCCAGCAGTTTCGGGCCATATGGCTACACCTTC. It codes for CASSFGPYGYTF.

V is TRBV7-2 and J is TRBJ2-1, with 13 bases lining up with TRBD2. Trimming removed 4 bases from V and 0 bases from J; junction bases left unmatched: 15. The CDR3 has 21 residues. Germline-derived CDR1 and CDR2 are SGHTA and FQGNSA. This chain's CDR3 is CASSSPRSGTSGKSSYNEQFF. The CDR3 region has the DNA TGTGCCAGCAGCTCCCCGCGATCCGGGACTAGCGGGAAGAGCTCCTACAATGAGCAGTTCTTC.

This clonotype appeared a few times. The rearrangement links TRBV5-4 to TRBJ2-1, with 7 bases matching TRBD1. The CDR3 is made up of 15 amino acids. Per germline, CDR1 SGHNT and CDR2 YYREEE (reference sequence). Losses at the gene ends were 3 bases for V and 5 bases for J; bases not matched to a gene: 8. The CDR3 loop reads CASSYSGTADNEQFF. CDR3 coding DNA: TGTGCCAGCAGCTATTCCGGGACAGCCGACAATGAGCAGTTCTTC.

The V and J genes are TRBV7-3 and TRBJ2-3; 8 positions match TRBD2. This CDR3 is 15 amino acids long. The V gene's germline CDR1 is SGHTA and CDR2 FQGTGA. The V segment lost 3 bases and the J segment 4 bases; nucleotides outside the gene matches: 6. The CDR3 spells CASSFRSGRADTQYF. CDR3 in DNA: TGTGCCAGCAGCTTCAGGAGCGGGAGAGCAGATACGCAGTATTTT. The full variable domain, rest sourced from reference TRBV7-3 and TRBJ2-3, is GAGVSQTPSNKVTEKGKYVELRCDPISGHTALYWYRQSLGQGPEFLIYFQGTGAADDSGLPNDRFFAVRPEGSVSTLKIQRTERGDSAVYLCASSFRSGRADTQYFGPGTRLTVL.

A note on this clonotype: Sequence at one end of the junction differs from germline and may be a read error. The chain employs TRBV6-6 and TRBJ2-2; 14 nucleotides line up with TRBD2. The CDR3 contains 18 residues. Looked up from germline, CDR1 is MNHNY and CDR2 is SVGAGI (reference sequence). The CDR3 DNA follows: TGTGCCAGCAGTTACCCACCGACTAGCGGGAGGGACACCGGGGAGCTGTGTTTT. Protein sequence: CASSYPPTSGRDTGELCF.

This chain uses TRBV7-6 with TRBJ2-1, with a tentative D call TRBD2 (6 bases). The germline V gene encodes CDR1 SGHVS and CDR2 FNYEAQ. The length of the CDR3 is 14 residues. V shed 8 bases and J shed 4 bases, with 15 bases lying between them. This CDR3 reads CASQPHGGYNEQFF. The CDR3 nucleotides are TGTGCCAGCCAACCGCACGGGGGATACAATGAGCAGTTCTTC.

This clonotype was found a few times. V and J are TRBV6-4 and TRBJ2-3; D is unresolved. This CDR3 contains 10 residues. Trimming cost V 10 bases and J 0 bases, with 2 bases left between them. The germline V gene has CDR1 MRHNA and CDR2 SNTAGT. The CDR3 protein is CATSTDTQYF. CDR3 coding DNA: TGTGCCACCAGCACAGATACGCAGTATTTT.

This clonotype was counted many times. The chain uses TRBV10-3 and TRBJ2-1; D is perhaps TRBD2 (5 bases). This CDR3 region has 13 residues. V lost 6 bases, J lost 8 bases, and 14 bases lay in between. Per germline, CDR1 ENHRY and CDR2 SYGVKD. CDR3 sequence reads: CAIRPLARHEQFF. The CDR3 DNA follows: TGTGCCATCAGGCCCCTAGCTCGCCATGAGCAGTTCTTC.

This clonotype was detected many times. The CDR3 region is CASGPHGSADNEQFF. The DNA of the CDR3 is TGTGCCAGCGGTCCCCACGGGAGTGCTGACAATGAGCAGTTCTTC. J is TRBJ2-1 and V is TRBV28; D possibly corresponds to TRBD2 (6 bases). Per germline, CDR1 MDHEN and CDR2 SYDVKM. The CDR3 is 15 residues long. The V gene lost 8 bases and the J gene lost 5 bases, with 19 bases spanning the gap.

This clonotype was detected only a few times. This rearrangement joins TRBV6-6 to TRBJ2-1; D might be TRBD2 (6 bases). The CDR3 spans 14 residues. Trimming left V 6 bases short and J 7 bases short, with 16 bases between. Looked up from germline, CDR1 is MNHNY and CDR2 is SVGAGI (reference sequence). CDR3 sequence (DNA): TGTGCCAGCAGCCCGGAGGGCCGATGGAATGAGCAGTTCTTC. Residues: CASSPEGRWNEQFF.

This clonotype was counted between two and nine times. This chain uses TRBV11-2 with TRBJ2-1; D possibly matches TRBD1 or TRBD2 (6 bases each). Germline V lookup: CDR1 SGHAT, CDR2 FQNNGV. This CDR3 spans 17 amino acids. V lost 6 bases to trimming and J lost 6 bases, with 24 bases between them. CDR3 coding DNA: TGTGCCAGCAGGCCGCCGATGGGGGGCCCTCACCCCAATGAGCAGTTCTTC. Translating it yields CASRPPMGGPHPNEQFF.

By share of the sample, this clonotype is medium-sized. The CDR3 here is CATRYDAGGDEQFF. Written as DNA, the CDR3 is TGTGCCACCCGTTACGACGCGGGAGGGGATGAGCAGTTCTTC. The gene calls are TRBV15 and TRBJ2-1; 9 nucleotides match TRBD2. After removal of 8 bases from V and 8 bases from J, the junction contained 10 bases not matched to a gene. There are 14 residues in the CDR3. The germline V gene has CDR1 LNHNV and CDR2 YYDKDF (reference sequence).

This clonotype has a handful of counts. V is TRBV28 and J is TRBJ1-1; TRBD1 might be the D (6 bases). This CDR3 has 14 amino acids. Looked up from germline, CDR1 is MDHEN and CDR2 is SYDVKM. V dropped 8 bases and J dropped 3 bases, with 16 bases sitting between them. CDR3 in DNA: TGTGCCAGCTCTTCTATTAGGGGGGACACTGAAGCTTTCTTT. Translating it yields CASSSIRGDTEAFF.

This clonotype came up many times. CDR3 in amino acids: CASSLGVKAQHF. Written as DNA, the CDR3 is TGTGCCAGCAGTTTGGGGGTAAAGGCCCAGCATTTT. This chain joins TRBV12-3 or TRBV12-4 and TRBJ1-5; TRBD1 might be the D (5 bases). The CDR3 runs to 12 residues. V lost 3 bases and J lost 11, with 11 bases in between.

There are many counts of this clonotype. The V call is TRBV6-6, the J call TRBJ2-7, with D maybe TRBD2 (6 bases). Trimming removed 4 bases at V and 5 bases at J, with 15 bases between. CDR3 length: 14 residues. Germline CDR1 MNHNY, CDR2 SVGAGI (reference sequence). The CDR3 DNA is TGTGCCAGCAGTTCCCTGGGACTCCCCCACGAGCAGTACTTC. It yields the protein CASSSLGLPHEQYF.

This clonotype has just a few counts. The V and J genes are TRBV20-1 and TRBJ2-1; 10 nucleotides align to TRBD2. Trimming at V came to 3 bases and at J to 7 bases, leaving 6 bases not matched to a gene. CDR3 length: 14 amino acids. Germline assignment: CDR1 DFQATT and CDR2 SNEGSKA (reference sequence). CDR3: CSASIQRGGNEQFF. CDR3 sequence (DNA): TGCAGTGCTAGCATTCAGCGGGGGGGGAATGAGCAGTTCTTC.

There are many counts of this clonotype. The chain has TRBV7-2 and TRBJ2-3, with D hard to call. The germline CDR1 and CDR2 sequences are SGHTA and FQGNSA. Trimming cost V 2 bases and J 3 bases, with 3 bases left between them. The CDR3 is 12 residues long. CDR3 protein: CASSLRTDTQYF. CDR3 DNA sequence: TGTGCCAGCAGCTTAAGGACAGATACGCAGTATTTT.

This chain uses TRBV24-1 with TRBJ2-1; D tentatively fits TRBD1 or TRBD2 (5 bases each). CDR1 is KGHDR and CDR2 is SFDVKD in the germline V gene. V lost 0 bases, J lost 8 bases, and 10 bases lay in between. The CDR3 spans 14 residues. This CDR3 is CATSDLRGVDEQFF. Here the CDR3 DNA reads TGTGCCACCAGTGATTTGCGGGGCGTGGATGAGCAGTTCTTC.

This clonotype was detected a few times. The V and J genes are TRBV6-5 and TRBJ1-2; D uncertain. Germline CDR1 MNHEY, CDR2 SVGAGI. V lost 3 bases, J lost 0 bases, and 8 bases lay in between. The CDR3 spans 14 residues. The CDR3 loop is CASSYRSANYGYTF. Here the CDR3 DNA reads TGTGCCAGCAGTTATCGGTCAGCTAACTATGGCTACACCTTC.

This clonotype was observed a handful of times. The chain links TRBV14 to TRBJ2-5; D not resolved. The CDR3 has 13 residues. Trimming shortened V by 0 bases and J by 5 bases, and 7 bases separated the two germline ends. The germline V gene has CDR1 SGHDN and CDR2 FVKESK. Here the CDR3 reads CASSQDLGETQYF. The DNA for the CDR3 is TGTGCCAGCAGCCAAGATCTTGGTGAGACCCAGTACTTC.

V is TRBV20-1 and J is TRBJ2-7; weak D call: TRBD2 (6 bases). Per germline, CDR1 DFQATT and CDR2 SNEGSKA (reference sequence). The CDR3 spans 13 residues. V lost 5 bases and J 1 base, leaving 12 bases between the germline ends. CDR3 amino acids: CSASGTGSYEQYF. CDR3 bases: TGCAGTGCTTCCGGGACTGGATCCTACGAGCAGTACTTC.